Described below is a single TCR beta chain sequence and its context. Participants came from under 30 US areas, aged about 18 to 95 years. The data derive from a study of blood T cell repertoires in COVID-19. As for the study in general: COVID-19 samples from acute and convalescent phases originated in the United States, Italy and Spain.

There are 15 residues in the CDR3. From germline, CDR1 is LGHDT and CDR2 YNNKEL (reference sequence). The ends lost 4 bases at V and 8 bases at J; junction bases unmatched: 7. Authors' analysis steps: Estimates of nucleated cell counts were drawn from the amplification of reference gene primers. Profiling relied on immunoSEQ multiplex PCR, and the TCRdb table lists in-frame clones only, not all of them. V and J calls and clone size are given by that table; D and trimming were obtained from the DNA. Among around 250,000 clones listed, roughly 85% were seen once. J is TRBJ2-2 and V is TRBV3-1 (or the pseudogene TRBV3-2); 10 nucleotides align to TRBD2. This clonotype originated in a woman in her fifties or sixties with acute COVID-19. Sequenced input: PBMCs or T cells enriched from blood (not recorded which). The CDR3 is CASSPLAGVGGELFF. CDR3 nucleotides: TGTGCCAGCAGCCCTCTAGCGGGGGTAGGGGGGGAGCTGTTTTTT.